What follows are 4 T cell receptor beta chains derived from one specimen sequenced in a study of T cells in Graves' hyperthyroidism and ophthalmopathy. TCR beta CDR3 region amplification was performed from RNA transcripts. The HTBI primer set drove a first-round RT-PCR of the TCR CDR3. One entry per CDR3 protein results from TCRdb running MiXCR on the multiplex PCR reads. The sample lists some 500,000 distinct CDR3 sequences; 14% were seen once. The material sequenced was blood. The receptors originated from a woman aged 18-29 years with Graves' hyperthyroidism.

The table lists this clonotype with a few counts. V gene TRBV5-1 combines with J gene TRBJ2-1; 11 nucleotides agree with TRBD2. Germline loops: CDR1 SGHRS, CDR2 YFSETQ. J gave up 8 bases and V 4 bases, and 8 bases lay outside the gene matches. CDR3 length equals 15 residues. CDR3 protein: CASSKLAGATDEQFF. The CDR3 DNA reads TGCGCCAGCAGCAAACTAGCGGGAGCTACCGATGAGCAGTTCTTC.

This clonotype has at least ten counts. This chain joins TRBV30 and TRBJ1-4; D ambiguous. CDR1 and CDR2 from the germline V gene are GTSNPN and SVGIG (reference sequence). CDR3 length: 14 residues. V gave up 5 bases and J gave up 0 bases, with 10 bases separating them. In DNA, the CDR3 is TGTGCCTGGGAAAGAAGTACAACTAATGAAAAACTGTTTTTT. The encoded protein is CAWERSTTNEKLFF.

This clonotype showed up many times. This rearrangement joins TRBV7-9 to TRBJ2-4; TRBD1 matches at 7 bases. The germline V gene has CDR1 SEHNR and CDR2 FQNEAQ (reference sequence). The CDR3 covers 20 residues. V dropped 3 bases and J dropped 8; count of bases not matched to a gene: 25. The CDR3 protein is CASSLDPGRDRGLRRYIQYF. In DNA form, the CDR3 reads TGTGCCAGCAGCTTGGACCCCGGCCGGGACAGAGGGTTGCGGAGGTACATTCAGTACTTC. Supplemented by reference TRBV7-9 and TRBJ2-4, the full variable domain reads DTGVSQNPRHKITKRGQNVTFRCDPISEHNRLYWYRQTLGQGPEFLTYFQNEAQLEKSRLLSDRFSAERPKGSFSTLEIQRTEQGDSAMYLCASSLDPGRDRGLRRYIQYFGAGTRLSVL.

This clonotype was picked up many times. This chain links TRBV20-1 with TRBJ1-1, with D possibly TRBD1 on 5 matching bases. From germline, CDR1 is DFQATT and CDR2 SNEGSKA (reference sequence). The V and J ends lost 6 bases and 5 bases respectively, with 19 bases between them. The CDR3 has 14 residues. In nucleotides, the CDR3 is TGCAGTGCCCCCCTGGGGGGGGGATTTACTGAAGCTTTCTTT. Translated: CSAPLGGGFTEAFF.